Shown below are 31 T cell receptor beta chains from a single sample sequenced in a study of CD8 T cells in ankylosing spondylitis. A single record per CDR3 protein comes from TCRdb applying MiXCR to the 5' RACE reads. The sample includes about 360,000 distinct CDR3 sequences, roughly 20% seen only once; the top ten take roughly 13%. Sequencing used blood, either unsorted or a sorted T cell fraction (not recorded which). All receptors derive from a male donor with ankylosing spondylitis or in good health (not recorded which).

This clonotype was recorded a few times. The V call is TRBV4-1, the J call TRBJ2-7, with D perhaps matching TRBD1 (6 bases). V lost 3 bases and J lost 2, with 20 bases in between. In germline, CDR1 is MGHRA, CDR2 YSYEKL. The CDR3 is 17 residues long. The CDR3 DNA sequence: TGCGCCAGCAGCCATTTTACTACACCGGGACACACCTACGAGCAGTACTTC. Its protein is CASSHFTTPGHTYEQYF.

This clonotype was recorded a few times. The chain carries TRBV7-8 and TRBJ2-7; 10 bases align to TRBD2. The CDR3 has 13 residues. CDR1 is SGHVS, CDR2 FQNEAQ, per germline. V lost 5 bases and J lost 6; bases outside the gene matches: 4. The DNA of the CDR3 is TGTGCCAGCAGCCTTAGCGGGGGGCCCGAGCAGTACTTC. Residues: CASSLSGGPEQYF.

The V and J genes are TRBV6-5 and TRBJ2-7, with 10 positions matching TRBD2. The CDR3 spans 15 residues. J was trimmed by 3 bases and V by 6 bases; bases with no gene match: 8. Germline CDR1 MNHEY, CDR2 SVGAGI. CDR3 amino acids: CASSYARTSGYEQYF. DNA of the CDR3: TGTGCCAGCAGCTACGCGCGGACTAGCGGCTACGAGCAGTACTTC.

CDR3 coding DNA: TGTGCCAGCAGTGTACCCTGGGGACCGGGATACGAGCAGTACTTC. Translated: CASSVPWGPGYEQYF. The chain is built from TRBV25-1 and TRBJ2-7, with D tentatively TRBD1 or TRBD2 (5 bases each). The V end lost 4 bases, the J end lost 4 bases, and 17 bases lay between the germline ends. CDR3 size: 15 residues. Germline V CDR1 and CDR2: MGHDK, SYGVNS.

V and J are TRBV3-1 and TRBJ1-6; D might be TRBD1 (5 bases). Germline CDR1 reads LGHDT; CDR2 reads YNNKEL (reference sequence). The CDR3 sequence is 15 residues long. V was clipped by 4 bases and J by 4 bases, with 11 bases between them. This chain's CDR3 is CASSPAGEYNSPLHF. DNA of the CDR3: TGTGCCAGCAGCCCAGCGGGGGAGTATAATTCACCCCTCCACTTT.

This clonotype appeared a few times. The chain carries TRBV4-1 and TRBJ2-1; perhaps TRBD2 as D (6 bases). Germline V gives CDR1 MGHRA, CDR2 YSYEKL. The V gene lost 4 bases and the J gene lost 6 bases, with 10 bases spanning the gap. The CDR3 is made up of 13 amino acids. This CDR3 is CASSRGGANEQFF. CDR3 coding DNA: TGCGCCAGCAGCCGGGGCGGGGCCAATGAGCAGTTCTTC.

The chain links TRBV11-2 to TRBJ2-7; no clear D. This CDR3 has 11 amino acids. The V gene's germline CDR1 is SGHAT and CDR2 FQNNGV. V lost 5 bases to trimming and J lost 5 bases, with 7 bases between them. CDR3: CASSGLDEQYF. CDR3 nucleotides: TGTGCCAGCAGCGGCTTGGACGAGCAGTACTTC.

V is TRBV28 and J is TRBJ2-7; D is perhaps TRBD1 (6 bases). The CDR3 totals 14 residues. Trimming took 7 bases from V and 0 from J, leaving 13 bases between them. Per germline, CDR1 MDHEN and CDR2 SYDVKM. CDR3 sequence reads: CASTPRDISYEQYF. The CDR3 DNA reads as TGTGCCAGCACACCCCGGGACATCTCCTACGAGCAGTACTTC.

This clonotype was recorded a few times. This chain uses TRBV11-2 with TRBJ1-1, with D possibly matching TRBD1 (5 bases). V lost 5 bases and J lost 3, with 16 bases in between. Germline-derived CDR1 and CDR2 are SGHAT and FQNNGV. CDR3 size: 15 residues. CDR3 sequence reads: CASSLYGGGDTEAFF. In DNA, the CDR3 is TGTGCCAGCAGCCTTTATGGGGGTGGGGACACTGAAGCTTTCTTT.

This clonotype was counted only a few times. The rearrangement joins TRBV28 to TRBJ2-5, with 7 bases fitting TRBD2. CDR1 and CDR2 (germline): MDHEN, SYDVKM. CDR3 length equals 14 residues. Germline trimming cut 6 bases from V and 6 bases from J; bases unmatched to any gene: 10. CDR3 loop: CASSWDYPLKTQYF. CDR3 DNA sequence: TGTGCCAGCAGCTGGGACTACCCATTGAAGACCCAGTACTTC.

The CDR3 loop reads CASSFGRQRFSQTYEQYF. Here the CDR3 DNA reads TGTGCCAGCAGCTTCGGGAGGCAGCGTTTTAGCCAGACCTACGAGCAGTACTTC. The chain joins TRBV5-6 to TRBJ2-7; the match to TRBD2 covers 7 bases. Germline CDR1 reads SGHDT; CDR2 reads YYEEEE. This CDR3 has 18 residues. Unmatched junction bases numbered 16, after V lost 2 bases and J lost 2 bases.

This clonotype was seen a few times. This chain uses TRBV6-1 with TRBJ1-1, with D possibly being TRBD1 (6 bases). V was trimmed by 5 bases and J by 4 bases, leaving 14 bases between them. Germline V gene sequence: CDR1 MNHNS, CDR2 SASEGT. The CDR3 sequence is 14 residues long. In DNA form, the CDR3 reads TGTGCCAGCAGTCCTGGGGTAGGGGGCACTGAAGCTTTCTTT. Protein: CASSPGVGGTEAFF.

The table lists this clonotype with many counts. This sequence joins TRBV29-1 and TRBJ2-1; 12 nucleotides align to TRBD2. Germline V lookup: CDR1 SQVTM, CDR2 ANQGSEA. Trimming cost V 2 bases and J 4 bases; bases outside gene matches: 3. This CDR3 has 15 amino acids. The CDR3 DNA reads TGCAGCGTTGAAAGAGGGACTAGCGGGTACAATGAGCAGTTCTTC. Translating gives CSVERGTSGYNEQFF.

The sample holds one count of this clonotype. This chain's CDR3 is CASSPTLAGGHWFEQFF. The CDR3 nucleotides read TGTGCCAGCAGTCCCACACTAGCGGGGGGCCATTGGTTTGAGCAGTTCTTC. The chain combines TRBV28 with TRBJ2-1, with 12 bases aligning to TRBD2. The V segment lost 5 bases and the J segment 9 bases; nucleotides outside the gene matches: 14. CDR1 and CDR2 from the germline V gene are MDHEN and SYDVKM. There are 17 residues in the CDR3. Drawing the rest from reference TRBV28 and TRBJ2-1, the complete variable domain is DVKVTQSSRYLVKRTGEKVFLECVQDMDHENMFWYRQDPGLGLRLIYFSYDVKMKEKGDIPEGYSVSREKKERFSLILESASTNQTSMYLCASSPTLAGGHWFEQFFGPGTRLTVL.

The rearrangement joins TRBV12-3 or TRBV12-4 to TRBJ2-1; perhaps TRBD1 as D (6 bases). This CDR3 is built from 16 residues. Trimming stripped 6 bases from V and 0 bases from J, with 15 bases between. CDR3 bases: TGTGCCAGCAGCCCTAATCAGGGGCTCTCCTACAATGAGCAGTTCTTC. This encodes CASSPNQGLSYNEQFF.

The chain employs TRBV4-1 and TRBJ2-3; 8 bases line up with TRBD2. J gave up 0 bases and V 0 bases, and 5 bases lay outside the gene matches. Germline V lookup: CDR1 MGHRA, CDR2 YSYEKL. The CDR3 contains 17 residues. The CDR3 DNA reads as TGCGCCAGCAGCCAAGAGGACGGGGGGGAGAGCACAGATACGCAGTATTTT. This translates into CASSQEDGGESTDTQYF.

There are a few counts of this clonotype. The rearrangement uses TRBV12-3 or TRBV12-4 and TRBJ2-7, with 9 bases fitting TRBD1. The length of the CDR3 is 14 residues. The J segment lost 5 bases and the V segment lost 2 bases, leaving 4 bases of the junction unmatched. CDR3: CASSLQDRGDEQYF. DNA of the CDR3: TGTGCCAGCAGTTTACAGGACAGGGGTGACGAGCAGTACTTC.

This clonotype was counted a few times. The chain carries TRBV12-3 or TRBV12-4 and TRBJ2-7; D might be TRBD2 (7 bases). Between the trimmed V and J ends, which lost 3 bases and 6 bases, there was a span of 15 bases. The CDR3 is made up of 14 amino acids. CDR3 amino acids: CASSFTRGLGEQYF. DNA for the CDR3: TGTGCCAGCAGTTTTACGCGGGGGCTGGGCGAGCAGTACTTC.

The table lists this clonotype with a few counts. V usage is TRBV29-1 and J usage is TRBJ2-7; D gene uncertain. The CDR3 runs 11 residues. V lost 7 bases to trimming and J lost 6 bases, with 13 bases between them. In germline, CDR1 is SQVTM, CDR2 ANQGSEA. Here the CDR3 reads CSALFRAEQYF. Written as DNA, the CDR3 is TGCAGCGCCCTGTTTCGGGCCGAGCAGTACTTC.

This clonotype came up a few times. The chain employs TRBV4-1 and TRBJ2-1, with 8 bases lining up with TRBD2. This CDR3 has 16 residues. J gave up 2 bases and V 3 bases, and 6 bases lay outside the gene matches. In germline, CDR1 is MGHRA, CDR2 YSYEKL. The CDR3, as DNA: TGCGCCAGCAGCCATCCCAGCGGGGGACCCTACAATGAGCAGTTCTTC. Its translation is CASSHPSGGPYNEQFF.

This clonotype was counted only a few times. The chain links TRBV21-1 to TRBJ2-5; TRBD2 is taken as the D call from the table, unchecked against the DNA. TRBV21-1 is classified as a pseudogene. The CDR3 runs to 16 residues. CDR3 sequence: CASKTSGLAGLKTQYF. DNA of the CDR3: TGTGCCAGCAAGACCTCCGGACTAGCGGGGTTGAAGACCCAGTACTTC.

This chain links TRBV10-3 with TRBJ2-1; 7 bases align to TRBD2. The trim removed 4 bases at V and 2 bases at J, leaving 5 bases unmatched. Germline CDR1 ENHRY, CDR2 SYGVKD. The CDR3 has 15 amino acids. The CDR3 spells CAISGGGTTYNEQFF. The CDR3 DNA sequence: TGTGCCATCAGTGGGGGGGGGACCACCTACAATGAGCAGTTCTTC.

The rearrangement links TRBV27 to TRBJ2-4; perhaps D is TRBD1 or TRBD2 (6 bases each). This CDR3 is built from 14 residues. The V and J ends lost 3 bases and 8 bases respectively, with 14 bases between them. In germline, CDR1 is MNHEY, CDR2 SMNVEV (reference sequence). This CDR3 is CASSLKGGPDIQYF. CDR3 coding DNA: TGTGCCAGCAGTTTGAAGGGGGGTCCCGACATTCAGTACTTC.

The CDR3 spells CAWSQGANSDTQYF. The CDR3 DNA reads as TGTGCCTGGAGTCAGGGGGCCAATTCAGATACGCAGTATTTT. This chain links TRBV30 with TRBJ2-3, with 8 bases lining up with TRBD1. Trimming at V came to 2 bases and at J to 4 bases, leaving 5 bases not matched to a gene. Looked up from germline, CDR1 is GTSNPN and CDR2 is SVGIG (reference sequence). This CDR3 has 14 amino acids.

The chain employs TRBV20-1 and TRBJ2-7; D perhaps matches TRBD1 (5 bases). The CDR3 loop spans 14 amino acids. V lost 2 bases and J 4 bases, leaving 15 bases between the germline ends. Looked up from germline, CDR1 is DFQATT and CDR2 is SNEGSKA (reference sequence). As DNA, the CDR3 is TGCAGTGCTAGACCCGAGGACAAGTTTTACGAGCAGTACTTC. It codes for CSARPEDKFYEQYF.

This clonotype was recorded a few times. This sequence joins TRBV4-1 and TRBJ1-1; D unclear. Deletions cut 4 bases from V and 0 bases from J, with 9 bases between. The CDR3 consists of 14 residues. CDR1 is MGHRA and CDR2 is YSYEKL in the germline V gene. The chain's CDR3 is CASSRVGLNTEAFF. The CDR3 region has the DNA TGCGCCAGCAGCCGGGTAGGCTTGAACACTGAAGCTTTCTTT.

The chain is built from TRBV28 and TRBJ1-6; D uncertain. V shed 3 bases and J shed 10 bases, with 13 bases lying between them. CDR1 and CDR2 (germline): MDHEN, SYDVKM. The CDR3 consists of 14 residues. The CDR3 reads CASSFLYSGSPLHF. The CDR3 DNA reads TGTGCCAGCAGTTTTCTGTATTCCGGATCACCCCTCCACTTT.

The CDR3 DNA reads TGTGCCAGCAGCCCTCAGATAAAACTGTTTTTT. Its translation: CASSPQIKLFF. The chain recombines TRBV7-9 with TRBJ1-4; D call uncertain. V was shortened by 5 bases and J by 10 bases, with 8 bases between the two germline ends. In germline, CDR1 is SEHNR, CDR2 FQNEAQ (reference sequence). This CDR3 contains 11 residues.

This clonotype was counted a few times. The J gene is TRBJ2-2, the V gene TRBV9, with unresolved D. Trimming shortened V by 2 bases and J by 5 bases, and 10 bases separated the two germline ends. CDR3 length: 14 residues. CDR1 SGDLS and CDR2 YYNGEE come from the germline V gene. CDR3 loop: CASSVIVGTGELFF. CDR3 nucleotides: TGTGCCAGCAGCGTGATAGTCGGGACCGGGGAGCTGTTTTTT.

The genes are TRBV12-3 or TRBV12-4 and TRBJ1-3; D might be TRBD1 (5 bases). The CDR3 totals 14 residues. The V end was cut by 9 bases, the J end by 2 bases, with 14 bases between. The CDR3 spells CASTGGPAGNTIYF. The CDR3 region has the DNA TGTGCCAGTACCGGGGGTCCGGCTGGAAACACCATATATTTT.

The chain combines TRBV6-5 with TRBJ2-6; 7 bases are a match to TRBD1. Per the germline V gene, CDR1 is MNHEY and CDR2 is SVGAGI. This CDR3 region has 17 residues. The ends lost 0 bases at V and 0 bases at J; junction bases unmatched: 2. CDR3 loop: CASSYSTGSSGANVLTF. The CDR3 DNA sequence: TGTGCCAGCAGTTACTCGACAGGGAGCTCTGGGGCCAACGTCCTGACTTTC.